These 9 T cell receptor beta chains came from one sample sequenced in a study of T cell responses to AZD1222 COVID-19 vaccine. Assay: immunoSEQ multiplex PCR; the TCRdb copy retains only in-frame clones and omits some. Of some 130,000 clones listed, approximately 85% are singletons. This specimen consisted of peripheral blood, obtained on day 0 of MenACWY control vaccination. The receptors here all came from an adult in good health.

This clone was recorded once. This rearrangement joins TRBV6-5 to TRBJ2-7; a weak D match, TRBD1 (6 bases). Per germline, CDR1 MNHEY and CDR2 SVGAGI. With 7 bases removed from V and 4 bases from J, the gap between germline ends came to 20 bases. This CDR3 contains 15 residues. CDR3: CASTRSIGTQYEQYF. CDR3 sequence (DNA): TGTGCCAGCACCCGAAGCATCGGGACACAATACGAGCAGTACTTC.

CDR3 protein: CASSSITGQIIQPQHF. CDR3 nucleotide sequence: TGTGCCAGCAGTTCAATAACTGGACAGATTATACAGCCCCAGCATTTT. The V call is TRBV28, the J call TRBJ1-5; possibly TRBD1 for D (6 bases). The V end was cut by 4 bases, the J end by 7 bases, with 20 bases between. CDR3 size: 16 residues. In germline, CDR1 is MDHEN, CDR2 SYDVKM.

The chain is built from TRBV30 and TRBJ2-2, with D possibly being TRBD1 or TRBD2 (5 bases each). The germline V gene encodes CDR1 GTSNPN and CDR2 SVGIG (reference sequence). There are 15 residues in the CDR3. V shed 7 bases and J shed 4 bases, with 19 bases lying between them. The CDR3 sequence: CASPVGEWVTGELFF. In DNA, the CDR3 is TGTGCCTCCCCCGTGGGGGAGTGGGTCACCGGGGAGCTGTTTTTT.

DNA for the CDR3: TGTGCCAGCAGTTTACCCCAGGGGGGCTCGCAGCCCCAGCATTTT. It codes for CASSLPQGGSQPQHF. This chain joins TRBV28 and TRBJ1-5, with 7 bases identical to TRBD1. The trim removed 2 bases at V and 7 bases at J, leaving 8 bases unmatched. CDR3 length equals 15 residues. The germline gives CDR1 MDHEN, CDR2 SYDVKM.

V usage is TRBV6-5 and J usage is TRBJ2-3; 7 bases are a match to TRBD1. Germline V gene sequence: CDR1 MNHEY, CDR2 SVGAGI. The ends lost 2 bases at V and 5 bases at J; junction bases unmatched: 4. The CDR3 has 14 amino acids. CDR3 sequence: CASSYTRQGDTQYF. The DNA for the CDR3 is TGTGCCAGCAGTTACACCCGACAGGGAGATACGCAGTATTTT.

This clone was detected only once. The V gene is TRBV5-1, the J gene TRBJ2-5; D is undetermined. V lost 2 bases to trimming and J lost 5 bases, with 13 bases between them. There are 14 residues in the CDR3. The germline gives CDR1 SGHRS, CDR2 YFSETQ. The DNA for the CDR3 is TGCGCCAGCAGCTTCGACTCACTCGTTGAGACCCAGTACTTC. Its protein product is CASSFDSLVETQYF.

The CDR3 DNA reads TGTGCCAGCAGTTTAGGCCCGAACACTGAAGCTTTCTTT. It codes for CASSLGPNTEAFF. J is TRBJ1-1 and V is TRBV12-3 or TRBV12-4; D is uncertain. Trimming shortened V by 1 base and J by 1 base, and 4 bases separated the two germline ends. The CDR3 spans 13 residues.

This chain connects TRBV5-5 to TRBJ1-1, with 7 positions matching TRBD1. Germline values: CDR1 SGHKS, CDR2 YYEKEE (reference sequence). Germline trimming cut 1 base from V and 6 bases from J; bases unmatched to any gene: 12. The CDR3 has 16 residues. The DNA of the CDR3 is TGTGCCAGCAGCTTGACAGGGGAAATATGGAGGGCTGAAGCTTTCTTT. As protein: CASSLTGEIWRAEAFF.

This rearrangement joins TRBV10-3 to TRBJ2-1; possibly TRBD2 for D (5 bases). The CDR3 has 13 amino acids. The germline CDR1 and CDR2 sequences are ENHRY and SYGVKD. Trimming removed 10 bases at V and 10 bases at J, with 20 bases between. CDR3 sequence reads: CATYTGLSDEQFF. The CDR3 bases are TGTGCCACCTATACCGGACTCTCGGACGAGCAGTTCTTC.